Following are 21 T cell receptor beta chains from one sample sequenced in a study of T cell repertoires in cytomegalovirus infection (dated by TCRdb to the late 2010s). For these TCRs, the target antigens are not known. The treatment or condition label, read with the paper, signifies: in vitro stimulation with specific CMV peptide epitopes to enrich CMV-specific T cells. The sequencer listed for this sample is Illumina HiSeq 1500. The raw public reads went through TCRdb reprocessing: fastp at Q25, MiXCR clone calling, in-frame beta chains kept. One record per CDR3 amino acid sequence lists the most common genes and DNA. The sample has about 770,000 distinct CDR3 sequences on record, just under 30% of them singletons. Of the sample, under 15% is held by the ten largest clones. Specimen: cultured CD8+ T cells from PBMCs, collected from culture after CMV antigen stimulation. Receptors were obtained from a human donor in good health (CMV status not recorded). Some clones in this sample may be carry-over from other donors' samples.

This clonotype was counted between two and nine times. J is TRBJ2-2 and V is TRBV6-1; no reliable D call. The CDR3 is 19 residues long. Trimming removed 1 base at V and 4 bases at J, with 22 bases between. Germline V CDR1 and CDR2: MNHNS, SASEGT. The DNA for the CDR3 is TGTGCCAGCAGTGAAGGCCCAGGACCCTTAAGACGTAGCACCGGGGAGCTGTTTTTT. Translated: CASSEGPGPLRRSTGELFF.

The V gene is TRBV4-3, the J gene TRBJ2-1; 10 bases match TRBD2. Trimming at V came to 0 bases and at J to 3 bases, leaving 14 bases not matched to a gene. Germline-derived CDR1 and CDR2 are LGHNA and YSLEER. The length of the CDR3 is 20 residues. The DNA for the CDR3 is TGCGCCAGCAGCCAAGATGGGACGGTGGTAGCGGGGGGCCACTACAATGAGCAGTTCTTC. Protein product: CASSQDGTVVAGGHYNEQFF.

This clonotype was observed at least ten times. This CDR3 reads CASSSWTGGANYGYTF. In DNA, the CDR3 is TGTGCCAGCAGTTCCTGGACAGGAGGTGCTAACTATGGCTACACCTTC. The chain links TRBV28 to TRBJ1-2, with 7 positions matching TRBD1. The CDR3 consists of 16 residues. The junction had 8 bases not matched to a gene; V was cut back by 4 bases and J by 0 bases. Germline CDR1 MDHEN, CDR2 SYDVKM.

V is TRBV6-2 or TRBV6-3 and J is TRBJ1-1; D is undetermined. There are 12 residues in the CDR3. V lost 8 bases to trimming and J lost 5 bases, with 12 bases between them. Per the germline V gene, CDR1 is MNHEY and CDR2 is SVGEGT. This chain's CDR3 is CASRAIRTEAFF. CDR3 nucleotide sequence: TGTGCCAGCCGAGCTATTAGGACTGAAGCTTTCTTT.

The genes are TRBV6-2 or TRBV6-3 and TRBJ2-7, with D perhaps TRBD1 or TRBD2 (5 bases each). CDR1 MNHEY and CDR2 SVGEGT come from the germline V gene. The CDR3 spans 14 residues. The V gene lost 4 bases and the J gene lost 1 base, with 11 bases spanning the gap. The CDR3 DNA reads TGTGCCAGCAGTTTGGCCGGGGCTTCCTACGAGCAGTACGTC. Its translation: CASSLAGASYEQYV.

The chain uses TRBV7-2 and TRBJ2-1; D uncertain. V lost 4 bases to trimming and J lost 6 bases, with 16 bases between them. Germline lookup yields CDR1 SGHTA and CDR2 FQGNSA. The CDR3 is 15 amino acids. The CDR3 reads CASSSRAGYRNEQFF. CDR3 bases: TGTGCCAGCAGCTCCCGGGCCGGGTACCGCAATGAGCAGTTCTTC.

This clonotype was observed many times. The rearrangement uses TRBV7-9 and TRBJ1-2, with D possibly being TRBD1 (5 bases). The CDR3 runs 13 residues. V was clipped by 5 bases and J by 7 bases, with 14 bases between them. Germline V gene sequence: CDR1 SEHNR, CDR2 FQNEAQ (reference sequence). CDR3 coding DNA: TGTGCCAGCAGCGACTCGGGGGATCCTGGCTACACCTTC. It codes for CASSDSGDPGYTF.

This clonotype was found many times. The rearrangement uses TRBV7-9 and TRBJ2-2; the D call may be TRBD1 or TRBD2 (5 bases each). V was pared by 11 bases and J by 3 bases, with 16 bases between. The CDR3 is 14 amino acids. Germline V gene data show CDR1 as SEHNR and CDR2 as FQNEAQ (reference sequence). CDR3 amino acids: CAHTPGRYTGELFF. The CDR3 region has the DNA TGTGCCCACACTCCGGGACGATACACCGGGGAGCTGTTTTTT. The full variable domain, in which reference TRBV7-9 and TRBJ2-2 provide the parts outside the CDR3, is DTGVSQNPRHKITKRGQNVTFRCDPISEHNRLYWYRQTLGQGPEFLTYFQNEAQLEKSRLLSDRFSAERPKGSFSTLEIQRTEQGDSAMYLCAHTPGRYTGELFFGEGSRLTVL.

The J gene is TRBJ2-3, the V gene TRBV11-1; maybe TRBD2 (5 bases). V lost 5 bases and J 6 bases, leaving 21 bases between the germline ends. The CDR3 consists of 16 residues. The germline CDR1 and CDR2 sequences are SGHAT and FQDESV (reference sequence). CDR3 amino acids: CASSDQSRTLVDTQYF. As DNA, the CDR3 is TGTGCCAGCAGCGACCAGTCCAGGACTTTGGTGGATACGCAGTATTTT.

This clonotype turned up a few times. The chain carries TRBV2 and TRBJ2-1, with 11 bases matching TRBD1. Germline values: CDR1 SNHLY, CDR2 FYNNEI. With 7 bases clipped from V and 9 bases from J, the junction kept 5 bases outside the gene matches. The CDR3 totals 13 residues. This CDR3 is CASITGTGGEQFF. The CDR3 DNA reads TGTGCCAGCATCACTGGGACAGGGGGTGAGCAGTTCTTC.

This clonotype was counted between two and nine times. The gene calls are TRBV7-9 and TRBJ1-6, with D possibly TRBD1 on 5 matching bases. Per germline, CDR1 SEHNR and CDR2 FQNEAQ (reference sequence). This CDR3 has 15 amino acids. The ends were cut back, 7 bases at V and 7 bases at J, with 17 bases in the middle. The CDR3 sequence is CASNGGAGQNSPLHF. CDR3 coding DNA: TGTGCCAGCAACGGTGGGGCAGGGCAGAATTCACCCCTCCACTTT.

The V gene is TRBV29-1, the J gene TRBJ1-3; D is perhaps TRBD1 (6 bases). Germline-derived CDR1 and CDR2 are SQVTM and ANQGSEA. The CDR3 length is 15 residues. The V end was cut by 1 base, the J end by 0 bases, with 10 bases between. CDR3 nucleotide sequence: TGCAGCGTTGAAGCCACAGGGAACTCTGGAAACACCATATATTTT. This gives the protein CSVEATGNSGNTIYF.

This clonotype appeared many times. The chain employs TRBV7-9 and TRBJ1-2, with a possible D match to TRBD1 (5 bases). Trimming removed 5 bases from V and 4 bases from J, with 14 bases in between. This CDR3 region has 14 residues. The germline V gene encodes CDR1 SEHNR and CDR2 FQNEAQ (reference sequence). The CDR3 DNA reads TGTGCCAGCAGCACCCTGGGGGGACTCTATGGCTACACCTTC. Protein product: CASSTLGGLYGYTF.

This clonotype was observed a handful of times. The V and J genes are TRBV19 and TRBJ2-5; 10 nucleotides match TRBD2. Germline V gives CDR1 LNHDA, CDR2 SQIVND (reference sequence). J gave up 3 bases and V 4 bases, and 11 bases lay outside the gene matches. The CDR3 totals 17 residues. The CDR3 sequence: CASSTASGGRPKETQYF. DNA of the CDR3: TGTGCCAGTAGTACGGCTAGCGGGGGACGGCCGAAAGAGACCCAGTACTTC.

The genes are TRBV20-1 and TRBJ1-5, with 7 bases fitting TRBD1. Germline CDR1 is DFQATT and CDR2 is SNEGSKA (reference sequence). The CDR3 length is 15 residues. V gave up 0 bases and J gave up 5 bases; unmatched junction bases: 7. The CDR3 DNA follows: TGCAGTGCTAGAGATTGGACAGGAGGCCATCAGCCCCAGCATTTT. This codes for CSARDWTGGHQPQHF.

This sequence joins TRBV6-5 and TRBJ1-6; 8 bases are a match to TRBD1. CDR1 and CDR2 (germline): MNHEY, SVGAGI. V lost 6 bases, J lost 9 bases, and 13 bases stayed unmatched. This CDR3 spans 16 amino acids. The CDR3 sequence: CASSIQGTGIGSPLHF. The CDR3, as DNA: TGTGCCAGCAGCATCCAGGGGACAGGTATAGGTTCACCCCTCCACTTT.

The rearrangement uses TRBV19 and TRBJ1-1, with D unresolved. Germline loops: CDR1 LNHDA, CDR2 SQIVND (reference sequence). The V end was cut by 9 bases, the J end by 1 base, with 9 bases between. This CDR3 has 12 residues. In DNA form, the CDR3 reads TGTGCCAGCGCCACAAGGAACACTGAAGCTTTCTTT. Amino acids: CASATRNTEAFF.

This clonotype occurred many times. The chain recombines TRBV7-9 with TRBJ2-2; D is unclear. Trimming removed 8 bases at V and 5 bases at J, with 6 bases between. This CDR3 spans 11 amino acids. The germline V gene has CDR1 SEHNR and CDR2 FQNEAQ (reference sequence). CDR3 DNA: TGTGCCAGCTTAGGGACCGGGGAGCTGTTTTTT. Amino acids: CASLGTGELFF. The full variable domain, with the rest looked up from reference TRBV7-9 and TRBJ2-2, is DTGVSQNPRHKITKRGQNVTFRCDPISEHNRLYWYRQTLGQGPEFLTYFQNEAQLEKSRLLSDRFSAERPKGSFSTLEIQRTEQGDSAMYLCASLGTGELFFGEGSRLTVL.

This clonotype was seen a handful of times. The V call is TRBV12-3 or TRBV12-4, the J call TRBJ2-7; maybe TRBD1 (6 bases). The CDR3 runs to 16 residues. With 5 bases removed from V and 0 bases from J, the gap between germline ends came to 17 bases. The CDR3 here is CASSLSGTSSSYEQYF. CDR3 in DNA: TGTGCCAGCAGTCTCTCGGGGACAAGTAGCTCCTACGAGCAGTACTTC.

In its sample, this clonotype was seen a few times. V usage is TRBV6-1 and J usage is TRBJ2-1; D ambiguous. The CDR3 has 12 amino acids. Germline V CDR1 and CDR2: MNHNS, SASEGT. V lost 4 bases and J lost 4, with 5 bases in between. CDR3 residues: CASSAQYNEQFF. Here the CDR3 DNA reads TGTGCCAGCAGTGCCCAATACAATGAGCAGTTCTTC.

This clonotype was counted a few times. This chain joins TRBV6-1 and TRBJ1-2, with TRBD1 matching 8 bases. Germline-derived CDR1 and CDR2 are MNHNS and SASEGT. This CDR3 region has 13 residues. After removal of 2 bases from V and 11 bases from J, the junction contained 7 bases not matched to a gene. CDR3 coding DNA: TGTGCCAGCAGTGAATCAGAGACAGGGGTTTACACCTTC. It is translated as CASSESETGVYTF.